The text below deals with one T cell receptor (beta chain). Its antigen is not identified. This sample stems from a study of molecular identifiers for immune sequencing clone quantification. Turning to the study itself: Across replicate runs, RNA obtained from approximately 20,000 or 98,000 naive CD8 cells was divided into five, with four undergoing sequencing. The study's findings and limits: Sizes of highly expanded clones could be underestimated through identical TCRs sharing a barcode. The study found clones above 20 RNA copies held over 97% of effector molecules and under 1% in naive cells.

Via MiXCR, TCRdb re-called the PCR reads, giving one row per CDR3 protein. The sample comprises about 36,000 distinct CDR3 sequences, approximately 18% of which are singletons, and more than 6.5% rests with the top ten. This receptor was obtained from a human donor in good health. Some libraries in this study had Jurkat cell RNA spiked in. The sample taken for sequencing was naive CD8+ T cells from blood, with Jurkat cell RNA spiked in. Subset indicated: FACS-sorted CD8+CD4-CCR7+CD45RA+ naive T cells.

The CDR3 sequence: CASGPSDYRGKPGELFF. The CDR3 nucleotides read TGTGCTAGTGGTCCGAGCGACTACCGGGGCAAACCCGGGGAGCTGTTTTTT. V is TRBV12-5 and J is TRBJ2-2; the D call may be TRBD1 or TRBD2 (5 bases each). From germline, CDR1 is LGHNT and CDR2 FRNRAP. The CDR3 is 17 amino acids. The V end was cut by 5 bases, the J end by 6 bases, with 22 bases between.